Below, 17 T cell receptor beta chains from the same sample are listed, as sequenced in a study of blood T cell repertoires in COVID-19. TCRdb's copy holds only in-frame clones and misses some; the assay was immunoSEQ multiplex PCR. The table has about 500,000 clones, approximately 92% seen once. Sequenced material: peripheral blood. These receptors were collected from a man between 18 and 29 years old with COVID-19, enrolled during active disease.

The chain carries TRBV9 and TRBJ2-3, with 8 bases lining up with TRBD2. Trimming at V came to 6 bases and at J to 5 bases, leaving 8 bases not matched to a gene. Per germline, CDR1 SGDLS and CDR2 YYNGEE. This CDR3 is 14 amino acids long. The CDR3 loop reads CASNRGGPGDTQYF. In nucleotides, the CDR3 is TGTGCCAGCAACCGCGGGGGGCCGGGAGATACGCAGTATTTT.

The chain couples TRBV6-5 to TRBJ1-4, with no clear D. Germline CDR1 is MNHEY and CDR2 is SVGAGI. V was pared by 8 bases and J by 3 bases, with 7 bases between. This CDR3 spans 12 amino acids. The CDR3 region is CASGRANEKLFF. DNA of the CDR3: TGTGCCAGCGGCCGGGCTAATGAAAAACTGTTTTTT.

The chain has TRBV9 and TRBJ2-4; a weak D match, TRBD2 (6 bases). Between the trimmed V and J ends, which lost 4 bases and 9 bases, there was a span of 14 bases. CDR3 length: 13 residues. Germline V gene sequence: CDR1 SGDLS, CDR2 YYNGEE. The chain's CDR3 is CASSPNYGGIQYF. The CDR3 DNA reads as TGTGCCAGCAGCCCTAATTACGGGGGCATTCAGTACTTC.

The V gene is TRBV3-1 (or the pseudogene TRBV3-2), the J gene TRBJ2-7; tentatively, D is TRBD2 (5 bases). Germline V lookup: CDR1 LGHDT, CDR2 YNNKEL (reference sequence). This CDR3 comprises 18 residues. V was shortened by 1 base and J by 2 bases, with 21 bases between the two germline ends. This CDR3 is CASSQGGVVGLRTYEQYF. As DNA, the CDR3 is TGTGCCAGCAGCCAAGGTGGGGTCGTCGGACTCAGGACCTACGAGCAGTACTTC.

This chain joins TRBV11-2 and TRBJ1-1; perhaps TRBD1 as D (6 bases). This CDR3 comprises 16 residues. V lost 0 bases and J lost 8, with 19 bases in between. CDR1 and CDR2 (germline): SGHAT, FQNNGV. The CDR3 here is CASSLDHGQPGREAFF. Written as DNA, the CDR3 is TGTGCCAGCAGCTTAGACCACGGACAGCCCGGAAGAGAAGCTTTCTTT.

The rearrangement links TRBV10-1 to TRBJ2-3; the D is unclear. The CDR3 runs to 13 residues. In germline, CDR1 is WNHNN, CDR2 SYGVQD (reference sequence). V dropped 5 bases and J dropped 0 bases, with 6 bases sitting between them. The CDR3 loop reads CASSPQSTDTQYF. Written as DNA, the CDR3 is TGCGCCAGCAGTCCTCAGAGCACAGATACGCAGTATTTT.

The chain links TRBV9 to TRBJ2-1, with 8 bases matching TRBD2. The germline V gene encodes CDR1 SGDLS and CDR2 YYNGEE. V shed 0 bases and J 6 bases; nucleotides not matched to a gene: 8. The CDR3 contains 16 residues. CDR3 nucleotides: TGTGCCAGCAGCGTAGAAGGGCTAGCGGGTCTCAATGAGCAGTTCTTC. Its protein product is CASSVEGLAGLNEQFF.

The chain carries TRBV2 and TRBJ1-2; possible D gene TRBD1, 6 bases. V lost 5 bases to trimming and J lost 1 base, with 20 bases between them. Germline V lookup: CDR1 SNHLY, CDR2 FYNNEI. The CDR3 extends over 17 amino acids. CDR3 in amino acids: CASSPENGQFINYGYTF. Here the CDR3 DNA reads TGTGCCAGCAGTCCCGAGAACGGACAGTTCATTAACTATGGCTACACCTTC. The complete variable domain, with remaining parts taken from reference TRBV2 and TRBJ1-2, reads EPEVTQTPSHQVTQMGQEVILRCVPISNHLYFYWYRQILGQKVEFLVSFYNNEISEKSEIFDDQFSVERPDGSNFTLKIRSTKLEDSAMYFCASSPENGQFINYGYTFGSGTRLTVV.

V and J are TRBV6-6 and TRBJ2-5, with 9 bases matching TRBD2. CDR3 length: 15 residues. Germline V gene lookup returns CDR1 MNHNY and CDR2 SVGAGI (reference sequence). The ends lost 5 bases at V and 3 bases at J; junction bases unmatched: 7. The CDR3 sequence: CASSRRGGIKETQYF. The CDR3 region has the DNA TGTGCCAGCAGTAGGCGGGGGGGGATAAAAGAGACCCAGTACTTC.

CDR3 amino acids: CASSPDSGQQETQYF. CDR3 sequence (DNA): TGTGCCAGCAGCCCTGACTCAGGGCAGCAAGAGACCCAGTACTTC. This chain joins TRBV3-1 (or the pseudogene TRBV3-2) and TRBJ2-5; a weak D match, TRBD1 (5 bases). This CDR3 is 15 amino acids long. The V gene's germline CDR1 is LGHDT and CDR2 YNNKEL (reference sequence). V lost 4 bases and J lost 2, with 14 bases in between.

Comment on this clone: Other DNA sequences of this sample code for an identical CDR3. The chain uses TRBV19 and TRBJ1-5; 7 nucleotides match TRBD1. There are 13 residues in the CDR3. With 5 bases clipped from V and 2 bases from J, the junction kept 0 bases outside the gene matches. Germline V lookup: CDR1 LNHDA, CDR2 SQIVND (reference sequence). CDR3 bases: TGTGCCAGTAGTGGGACAGGCAATCAGCCCCAGCATTTT. It codes for CASSGTGNQPQHF.

The genes are TRBV10-3 and TRBJ1-5, with D perhaps matching TRBD1 (5 bases). Germline V gene sequence: CDR1 ENHRY, CDR2 SYGVKD. Trimming left V 0 bases short and J 7 bases short, with 13 bases between. This CDR3 comprises 15 residues. CDR3 in amino acids: CAISESPRAGQPQHF. The DNA of the CDR3 is TGTGCCATCAGTGAGTCCCCCCGGGCAGGGCAGCCCCAGCATTTT.

This chain joins TRBV10-1 and TRBJ2-7; 7 bases are shared with TRBD1. Germline V gene lookup returns CDR1 WNHNN and CDR2 SYGVQD (reference sequence). The V gene end was trimmed by 4 bases and the J gene end by 3 bases; junction bases not matched to a gene: 6. The CDR3 sequence is 14 residues long. In nucleotides, the CDR3 is TGCGCCAGCAGTGGCGGACAGGCCGGCTACGAGCAGTACTTC. It is translated as CASSGGQAGYEQYF.

V is TRBV2 and J is TRBJ2-1; 9 nucleotides line up with TRBD2. V shed 6 bases, J shed 8 bases, and the junction held 17 bases outside the gene matches. The CDR3 covers 17 residues. CDR1 is SNHLY and CDR2 is FYNNEI in the germline V gene. The CDR3 nucleotides read TGTGCCAGCAGCTACAGAGGAAGCGGGAGGCCCGGGGATGAGCAGTTCTTC. This gives the protein CASSYRGSGRPGDEQFF.

The chain joins TRBV5-1 to TRBJ1-1; 8 nucleotides agree with TRBD1. Unmatched junction bases numbered 11, after V lost 4 bases and J lost 12 bases. Per the germline V gene, CDR1 is SGHRS and CDR2 is YFSETQ. There are 13 residues in the CDR3. The CDR3: CASSDRGRLGTFF. CDR3 bases: TGCGCCAGCAGCGACAGGGGTCGACTAGGGACTTTCTTT. Full variable domain (remainder filled in from reference TRBV5-1 and TRBJ1-1): KAGVTQTPRYLIKTRGQQVTLSCSPISGHRSVSWYQQTPGQGLQFLFEYFSETQRNKGNFPGRFSGRQFSNSRSEMNVSTLELGDSALYLCASSDRGRLGTFFGQGTRLTVV.

In the case of this clone: The sample contains more than one DNA sequence encoding this CDR3. The chain recombines TRBV30 with TRBJ1-2; D is possibly TRBD1 (5 bases). Germline CDR1 and CDR2: GTSNPN and SVGIG (reference sequence). The ends were cut back, 1 base at V and 4 bases at J, with 7 bases in the middle. The CDR3 sequence is 12 residues long. The CDR3 is CAWSGQGYGYTF. As DNA, the CDR3 is TGTGCCTGGAGTGGGCAGGGCTATGGCTACACCTTC.

The V gene is TRBV5-4, the J gene TRBJ2-1; 7 bases are shared with TRBD1. Per the germline V gene, CDR1 is SGHNT and CDR2 is YYREEE (reference sequence). The ends lost 2 bases at V and 7 bases at J; junction bases unmatched: 6. The CDR3 is made up of 14 amino acids. The CDR3 reads CASSFQGDKNEQFF. Here the CDR3 DNA reads TGTGCCAGCAGCTTCCAGGGGGATAAAAATGAGCAGTTCTTC.